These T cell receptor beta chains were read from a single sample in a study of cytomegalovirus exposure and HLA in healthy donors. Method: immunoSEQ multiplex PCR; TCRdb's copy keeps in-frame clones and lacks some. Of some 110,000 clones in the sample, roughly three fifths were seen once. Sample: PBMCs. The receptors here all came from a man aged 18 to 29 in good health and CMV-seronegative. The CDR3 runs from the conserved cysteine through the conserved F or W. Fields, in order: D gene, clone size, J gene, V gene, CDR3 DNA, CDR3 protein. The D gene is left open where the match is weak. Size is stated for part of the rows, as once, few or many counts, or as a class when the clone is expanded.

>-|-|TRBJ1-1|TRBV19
TGTGCCAGTAAAAGAGGGACTGTAATGAACACTGAAGCTTTCTTT
CASKRGTVMNTEAFF
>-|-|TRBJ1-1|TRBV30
TGTGCCTGGAGTGTTCGGGGACTAGAAGCTTTCTTT
CAWSVRGLEAFF
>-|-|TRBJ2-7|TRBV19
TGTGCCAGTAGTATAAGATTCAGGGAAGGCTACGAGCAGTACTTC
CASSIRFREGYEQYF
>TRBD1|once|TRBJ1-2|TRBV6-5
TGTGCCAGCAGGATTGACAGGGGGCGCGGCTATGGCTACACCTTC
CASRIDRGRGYGYTF
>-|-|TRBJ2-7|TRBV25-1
TGTGCCAGCAGTGATACACCGACCTACGAGCAGTACTTC
CASSDTPTYEQYF
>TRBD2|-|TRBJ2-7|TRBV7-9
TGTGCCAGCGCCGCGGGCGGGAGAGACGAGCAGTACTTC
CASAAGGRDEQYF
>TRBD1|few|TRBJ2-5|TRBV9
TGTGCCAGCAGCGTCTCCGGGACAGGGATAGAGACCCAGTACTTC
CASSVSGTGIETQYF
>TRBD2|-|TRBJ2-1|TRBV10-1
TGCGCCAGCACTGAACCTGCGACTAGCGGGGGCCCAAGGGGTGAGCAGTTCTTC
CASTEPATSGGPRGEQFF
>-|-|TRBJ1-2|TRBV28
TGTGCCAGCAGTTTAGGCAGCGCTAACTATGGCTACACCTTC
CASSLGSANYGYTF
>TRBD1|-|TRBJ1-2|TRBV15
TGTGCCACCAGCAGAGATGGGGGGCCAGGGGGCTTGGGGATTAATGGCTACCCCTTC
CATSRDGGPGGLGINGYPF
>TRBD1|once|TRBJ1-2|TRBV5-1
TGCGCCAGCAGATGGACAGGGGAAGAAGCAGGCTACACCTTC
CASRWTGEEAGYTF
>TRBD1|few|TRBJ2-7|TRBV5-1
TGCGCCAGCAGCTCGACAGGGGTCCTGTACGAGCAGTACTTC
CASSSTGVLYEQYF
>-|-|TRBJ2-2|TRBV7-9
TGTGCCAGCAGCGGGTTCAGGGACACCGGGGAGCTGTTTTTT
CASSGFRDTGELFF
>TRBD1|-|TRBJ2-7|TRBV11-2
TGTGCCAGCAGCTTCACCGGGACAGGAGGTTCCATTACTGGGCAGTACTTC
CASSFTGTGGSITGQYF
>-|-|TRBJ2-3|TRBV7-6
TGTGCCAGCAGCCGGAGTACAGATACGCAGTATTTT
CASSRSTDTQYF
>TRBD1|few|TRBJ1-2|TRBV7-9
TGTGCCAGCAGCCCCGGACAGGGGGCTGGCTACACCTTC
CASSPGQGAGYTF
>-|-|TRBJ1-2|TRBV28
TGTGCCAGCAGTCCCCTTTCATCCGGCTATGGCTACACCTTC
CASSPLSSGYGYTF
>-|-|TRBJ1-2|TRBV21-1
TGTGCCAGCAGCTCAAGAGGGGACAGCTATGGCTACACCTTC
CASSSRGDSYGYTF
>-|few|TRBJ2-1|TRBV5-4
TGTGCCAGCAGCTTGTCCCCGGAGTCCTACAATGAGCAGTTCTTC
CASSLSPESYNEQFF
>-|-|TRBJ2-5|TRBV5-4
TGTGCCAGCAGCTTGATGCGGGTTCAAGAGACCCAGTACTTC
CASSLMRVQETQYF
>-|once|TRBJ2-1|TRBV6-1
TGTGCCAGCATTAAAGGGGAAGTAGGCGATGAGCAGTTCTTC
CASIKGEVGDEQFF
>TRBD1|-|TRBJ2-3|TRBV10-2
TGCGCCAGCACCGGGACAGCCACTAGCACAGATACGCAGTATTTT
CASTGTATSTDTQYF
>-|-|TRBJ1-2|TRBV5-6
TGTGCCAGCAGCTTGGATGTAGGGGACTACCCCTTC
CASSLDVGDYPF
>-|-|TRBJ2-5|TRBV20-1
TGCAGTGCTAGCGGCCAAGAGACCCAGTACTTC
CSASGQETQYF
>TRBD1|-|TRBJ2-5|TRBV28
TGTGCCAGCAGTGTTCGGACAGGGGGTGGTGAGACCCAGTACTTC
CASSVRTGGGETQYF
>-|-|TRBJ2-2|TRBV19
TGTGCCAGTAAGGGCCAGGGGGGCACCGGGGAGCTGTTTTTT
CASKGQGGTGELFF
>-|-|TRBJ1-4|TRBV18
TGTGCCAGCTCACCTAGGGGTCGGGCCCTTAATGAAAAACTGTTTTTT
CASSPRGRALNEKLFF
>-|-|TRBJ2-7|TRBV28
TGTGCCAGCAGTTCATCGGACAGATCTACCTACGAGCAGTACTTC
CASSSSDRSTYEQYF
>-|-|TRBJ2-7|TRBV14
TGTGCCAGCAGTGATTTGTTAGGGGGATACTACGAGCAGTACTTC
CASSDLLGGYYEQYF
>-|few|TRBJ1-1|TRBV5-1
TGCGCCAGCAGCGTCAAAGGGAGCACTGAAGCTTTCTTT
CASSVKGSTEAFF
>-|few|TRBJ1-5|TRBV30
TGTGCCTGGAGTGGAGGGCAGGGCAATCAGCCCCAGCATTTT
CAWSGGQGNQPQHF